Each of the 4 T cell receptor beta chains below was sequenced from the same sample in a study of blood T cell repertoires in COVID-19. The repertoire was sequenced with immunoSEQ multiplex PCR; TCRdb's copy has only in-frame clones and lacks some. The data contain about 74,000 clones, around 87% of them seen just once; the ten biggest clones take up 29%. Sequenced sample: peripheral blood. The origin of the receptors is a woman of 80 years or more with active or convalescent COVID-19.

This sequence joins TRBV3-1 (or the pseudogene TRBV3-2) and TRBJ2-7; no reliable D call. Germline V gene sequence: CDR1 LGHDT, CDR2 YNNKEL (reference sequence). The CDR3 extends over 13 amino acids. Trimming left V 3 bases short and J 2 bases short, with 8 bases between. CDR3 coding DNA: TGTGCCAGCAGCCAGGGCCGGACCTACGAGCAGTACTTC. It translates to CASSQGRTYEQYF.

This clone showed up just a few times. The rearrangement uses TRBV10-1 and TRBJ2-5, with 7 bases that match TRBD1. Losses at the gene ends were 3 bases for V and 3 bases for J; bases not matched to a gene: 10. This CDR3 has 16 residues. Germline V gene sequence: CDR1 WNHNN, CDR2 SYGVQD (reference sequence). CDR3 sequence: CASSDSHRDSKETQYF. DNA of the CDR3: TGCGCCAGCAGTGATTCCCACCGGGACAGCAAAGAGACCCAGTACTTC.

The gene calls are TRBV19 and TRBJ2-3; unclear D gene. The CDR3 totals 15 residues. V lost 0 bases, J lost 2 bases, and 9 bases lay in between. Germline V gives CDR1 LNHDA, CDR2 SQIVND (reference sequence). CDR3 nucleotide sequence: TGTGCCAGTAGTATAGATCCATCCTACACAGATACGCAGTATTTT. As protein: CASSIDPSYTDTQYF. The full variable domain, completed using reference TRBV19 and TRBJ2-3, is DGGITQSPKYLFRKEGQNVTLSCEQNLNHDAMYWYRQDPGQGLRLIYYSQIVNDFQKGDIAEGYSVSREKKESFPLTVTSAQKNPTAFYLCASSIDPSYTDTQYFGPGTRLTVL.

In DNA form, the CDR3 reads TGTGCCAGCAGCTCTACCCGCACCGGGGAGCTGTTTTTT. This gives the protein CASSSTRTGELFF. The genes are TRBV7-2 and TRBJ2-2; D is unclear. Deletions cut 4 bases from V and 4 bases from J, with 7 bases between. Looked up from germline, CDR1 is SGHTA and CDR2 is FQGNSA. The CDR3 spans 13 residues.